This T cell receptor (beta chain) was identified during a study of blood T cell repertoires in COVID-19 (TCRdb year 2020). About the full investigation: Collaborator samples came from the United States, Italy and Spain and covered acute and convalescent phases of COVID-19. Where HLA class I and class II types were available, the types were taken from metadata supplied by the sample provider, not from assay-based typing. Sample metadata almost always included a de-identified subject ID, COVID-19 status, age in years and sex. The samples were drawn from the first 160 participants of the ongoing ImmuneRACE study and from about 1,200 subjects provided by 6 global collaborators. The prospective study material was composed of cDNA or gDNA derived from T cells, B-cell-depleted T cells, or PBMCs. The repertoires were made available in a free public database intended to serve as a resource for research on the immune response to SARS-CoV-2. Deeply sampled blood TCRbeta repertoires from subjects exposed to, actively infected with, or recovered from COVID-19 were included in the dataset. The research as a whole found: The amount of clinical and demographic metadata varied by source and participant and was provided uncurated.

Worth noting for this clone: Its antigen specificity is not known. It has no much larger one-base neighbor in the sample; base qualities were not kept.

The immunoSEQ Assay, a bias-controlled multiplex PCR, was used to amplify TCRbeta CDR3 regions from genomic DNA. The authors' analysis ran thus. Nucleated cell counts per sample were estimated from amplification of reference gene primers within the assay. To quantify the absolute abundance of each unique TCRbeta CDR3 rearrangement, sequence reads were collapsed and filtered. For each sample, productive Simpson clonality was calculated by taking the square root of Simpson's diversity index across productive rearrangements. In TCRdb, the immuneACCESS table is reduced to in-frame sequences with V and J assigned. These tables do not hold every clone; where another copy was compared, an unresolved V gene accounts for under half, and the others remain unexplained. V and J calls and clone size are those listed in that table; D and trimming were worked out from the DNA. Recorded for this sample are about 160,000 clones; roughly 82% of them occurred a single time. The ten largest clones capture around 7% of the sample.

One collaborating source in Seattle enrolled patients during active infection and followed them longitudinally through the course of disease. The collaborating institutions used their own protocols to collect whole blood in K2EDTA tubes. Collaborator samples were shipped for TCRbeta analysis as frozen whole blood, isolated PBMCs, or DNA extracted from either sample type. The CDR3 numbers 16 residues from cysteine through phenylalanine. Left in the record is the CDR3 DNA by itself, 48 bases read in frame from the first base. V was cut back by 5 bases and J by 1 base, leaving a gap of 16 bases between them. According to the germline V gene, CDR1 reads MGHRA and CDR2 reads YSYEKL.

This receptor was taken from a woman aged 40 to 50 with COVID-19, enrolled during active disease. The chain links TRBV4-1 with TRBJ2-3; 6 matching bases give a weak D call of TRBD1. Sequenced: peripheral blood. The DNA reads as follows: TGCGCCAGCAGCAAGGGACCCCCAGGGGGCACAGATACGCAGTATTTT. Its translation is CASSKGPPGGTDTQYF.